The next 8 T cell receptor beta chains were all read from a single sample in a study of cytomegalovirus exposure and HLA in healthy donors. Assay: immunoSEQ multiplex PCR; the TCRdb copy retains only in-frame clones and omits some. Here the sample spans approximately 280,000 clones, approximately 86% being singletons. Sequencing was performed on PBMCs. The receptors come from a woman younger than 30 in good health and CMV-seronegative.

The CDR3: CASSLMEDISKNIQYF. Written as DNA, the CDR3 is TGTGCCAGCAGCTTGATGGAGGATATTAGCAAAAACATTCAGTACTTC. The chain carries TRBV5-6 and TRBJ2-4; a possible D gene is TRBD2 (5 bases). The CDR3 length is 16 residues. Per the germline V gene, CDR1 is SGHDT and CDR2 is YYEEEE. V was shortened by 1 base and J by 3 bases, with 14 bases between the two germline ends.

This CDR3 reads CAWSAPRFGRGTEAFF. The DNA of the CDR3 is TGTGCCTGGAGTGCACCCCGATTCGGTCGAGGCACTGAAGCTTTCTTT. This chain links TRBV30 with TRBJ1-1; no clear D gene. Germline V gene lookup returns CDR1 GTSNPN and CDR2 SVGIG (reference sequence). CDR3 size: 16 residues. V lost 1 base, J lost 4 bases, and 19 bases lay in between.

V usage is TRBV18 and J usage is TRBJ1-5, with 10 bases fitting TRBD1. V lost 4 bases to trimming and J lost 0 bases; unmatched junction nucleotides: 6. Per the germline V gene, CDR1 is KGHSH and CDR2 is LQKENI. This CDR3 contains 17 residues. CDR3 residues: CASSRSGTGVSNQPQHF. DNA for the CDR3: TGTGCCAGCTCACGCTCCGGGACAGGGGTTAGCAATCAGCCCCAGCATTTT.

The chain is built from TRBV6-5 and TRBJ2-3; the match to TRBD1 covers 9 bases. V gave up 2 bases and J gave up 4 bases; unmatched junction bases: 7. The V gene's germline CDR1 is MNHEY and CDR2 SVGAGI. The CDR3 sequence is 16 residues long. The CDR3 DNA reads as TGTGCCAGCAGTTACGCGGGGACAGGGTTTTCAGATACGCAGTATTTT. As protein: CASSYAGTGFSDTQYF.

V is TRBV27 and J is TRBJ1-2; D uncertain. V gave up 2 bases and J gave up 4 bases, with 8 bases separating them. Germline V gene data show CDR1 as MNHEY and CDR2 as SMNVEV (reference sequence). The CDR3 totals 13 residues. CDR3 nucleotides: TGTGCCAGCAGTTTACAAGGGAGCTATGGCTACACCTTC. Protein product: CASSLQGSYGYTF.

The chain employs TRBV6-5 and TRBJ2-1, with 7 bases fitting TRBD2. The germline V gene has CDR1 MNHEY and CDR2 SVGAGI. The length of the CDR3 is 15 residues. The J segment lost 1 base and the V segment lost 7 bases, leaving 7 bases of the junction unmatched. CDR3 nucleotides: TGTGCCAGCACCCCTGCCGGGGGGTCCTACAATGAGCAGTTCTTC. It yields the protein CASTPAGGSYNEQFF.

The chain joins TRBV28 to TRBJ1-2; no clear D gene. With 1 base removed from V and 6 bases from J, the gap between germline ends came to 9 bases. CDR1 MDHEN and CDR2 SYDVKM come from the germline V gene. The CDR3 covers 13 residues. CDR3 nucleotide sequence: TGTGCCAGCAGTTTATTCGGGGTGGATGGCTACACCTTC. It yields the protein CASSLFGVDGYTF.

This clone appeared a single time. The J gene is TRBJ2-7, the V gene TRBV6-5; 9 bases are shared with TRBD2. The germline gives CDR1 MNHEY, CDR2 SVGAGI. The trim removed 5 bases at V and 6 bases at J, leaving 8 bases unmatched. The CDR3 sequence is 14 residues long. The CDR3 nucleotides are TGTGCCAGCAGTCGGGCTAGCGGGGTCTCCGAGCAGTACTTC. Encoded protein: CASSRASGVSEQYF.